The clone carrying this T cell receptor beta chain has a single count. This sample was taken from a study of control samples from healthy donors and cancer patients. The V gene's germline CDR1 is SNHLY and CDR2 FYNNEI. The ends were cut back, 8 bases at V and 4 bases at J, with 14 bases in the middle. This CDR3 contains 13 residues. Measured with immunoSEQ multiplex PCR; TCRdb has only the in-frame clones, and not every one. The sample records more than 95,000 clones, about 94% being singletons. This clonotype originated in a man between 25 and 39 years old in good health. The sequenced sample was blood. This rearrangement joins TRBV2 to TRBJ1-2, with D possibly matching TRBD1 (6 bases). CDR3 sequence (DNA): TGTGCCAGCTACCAGGGGACCATCTATGGCTACACCTTC. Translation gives CASYQGTIYGYTF. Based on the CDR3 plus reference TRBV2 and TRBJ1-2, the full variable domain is EPEVTQTPSHQVTQMGQEVILRCVPISNHLYFYWYRQILGQKVEFLVSFYNNEISEKSEIFDDQFSVERPDGSNFTLKIRSTKLEDSAMYFCASYQGTIYGYTFGSGTRLTVV.